The source of this T cell receptor (beta chain) is a study of T-cell reconstitution after alpha-beta-depleted transplantation in children. Unique molecular identifiers tagged the TCRbeta library. In TCRdb, the PCR reads were re-called with MiXCR into one record per CDR3 protein. The table shows some 490,000 distinct CDR3 sequences, with 9.5% to 15% occurring only once. V shed 6 bases and J shed 9 bases, with 15 bases lying between them. CDR3 length: 14 residues. CDR1 is MGHDK, CDR2 SYGVNS, per germline. This clonotype has a handful of counts. Sequenced here: PBMCs from the stem cell graft donor, sampled from the stem cell graft. The clonotype was recovered from a human donor who donated a stem cell graft to a child with combined immunodeficiency. This chain uses TRBV25-1 with TRBJ1-6, with no clear D. CDR3 region: CASSPEVRSSPLHF. For the CDR3, the DNA is TGTGCCAGCAGCCCAGAGGTCAGGTCTTCACCCCTCCACTTT.